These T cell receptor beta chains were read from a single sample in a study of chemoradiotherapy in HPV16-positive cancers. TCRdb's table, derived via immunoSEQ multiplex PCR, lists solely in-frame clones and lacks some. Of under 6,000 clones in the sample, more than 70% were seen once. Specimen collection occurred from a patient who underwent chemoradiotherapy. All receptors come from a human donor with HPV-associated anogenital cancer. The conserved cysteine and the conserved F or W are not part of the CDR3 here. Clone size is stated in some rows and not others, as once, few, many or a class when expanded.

CDR3 protein: SVVGVLDEQY
V gene: TRBV29-1
clone size: .
J gene: TRBJ2-7

CDR3 protein: ASSPRVAETDTQY
V gene: TRBV11-3
clone size: .
J gene: TRBJ2-3

CDR3 protein: ASSYHGRQNQPQH
V gene: TRBV6-5
clone size: .
J gene: TRBJ1-5

CDR3 protein: AWSTRVYTQY
V gene: TRBV30
clone size: .
J gene: TRBJ2-3

CDR3 protein: ASSRKDRGHYGYT
V gene: TRBV6-5
clone size: .
J gene: TRBJ1-2

CDR3 protein: ASSIDRYAFGYT
V gene: TRBV19
clone size: .
J gene: TRBJ1-2

CDR3 protein: ASSPTGVGSPLH
V gene: TRBV18
clone size: few
J gene: TRBJ1-6

CDR3 protein: ASRKQRERDEQF
V gene: TRBV11-2
clone size: .
J gene: TRBJ2-1

CDR3 protein: ASSPRTGGAWF
V gene: TRBV7-9
clone size: .
J gene: TRBJ2-1

CDR3 protein: ASSLGPSNQPQH
V gene: TRBV28
clone size: .
J gene: TRBJ1-5

CDR3 protein: ASSLEGGSSYNEQF
V gene: TRBV7-7
clone size: .
J gene: TRBJ2-1

CDR3 protein: ASSLVGSGNTEAF
V gene: TRBV7-2
clone size: .
J gene: TRBJ1-1

CDR3 protein: ASRETGANTGELF
V gene: TRBV6-5
clone size: .
J gene: TRBJ2-2

CDR3 protein: ASTLNGQSNEKLF
V gene: TRBV7-9
clone size: .
J gene: TRBJ1-4

CDR3 protein: ASRRGSGTEAF
V gene: TRBV6-4
clone size: .
J gene: TRBJ1-1

CDR3 protein: ASRLAGNTGELF
V gene: TRBV25-1
clone size: .
J gene: TRBJ2-2

CDR3 protein: ASNLRDSFI
V gene: TRBV6-6
clone size: .
J gene: TRBJ2-1

CDR3 protein: ASSVSRDERSTDTQY
V gene: TRBV9
clone size: .
J gene: TRBJ2-3

CDR3 protein: ASSLREANYGYT
V gene: TRBV6-5
clone size: few
J gene: TRBJ1-2

CDR3 protein: ASSQYGRSTDSSTDTQY
V gene: TRBV4-3
clone size: .
J gene: TRBJ2-3

CDR3 protein: ASSLSSSAYGNQPQH
V gene: TRBV27
clone size: .
J gene: TRBJ1-5

CDR3 protein: SVVGGGPFGEQF
V gene: TRBV29-1
clone size: .
J gene: TRBJ2-1

CDR3 protein: ASSLLTDSSYNSPLH
V gene: TRBV7-6
clone size: few
J gene: TRBJ1-6

CDR3 protein: ASSLRKETQY
V gene: TRBV6-6
clone size: .
J gene: TRBJ2-5

CDR3 protein: ASSYGQVYGYT
V gene: TRBV5-1
clone size: .
J gene: TRBJ1-2

CDR3 protein: AISVGGSSYEQY
V gene: TRBV10-3
clone size: .
J gene: .

CDR3 protein: ASGVGPNTEAF
V gene: TRBV12-5
clone size: .
J gene: TRBJ1-1

CDR3 protein: ASGGLLNTEAF
V gene: TRBV6-5
clone size: .
J gene: TRBJ1-1

CDR3 protein: ASSKTGMEAF
V gene: TRBV6-1
clone size: .
J gene: TRBJ1-1

CDR3 protein: ASSYRSGNTIY
V gene: TRBV6-5
clone size: .
J gene: TRBJ1-3